This T cell receptor (beta chain) was identified in a study of shared clonotypes between healthy human individuals. The study's findings and limits: Sorted-subset sequencing, rarefaction showed, was incomplete despite large depth.

200 to 250 ng DNA, about 30,000 T cell genomes, went into each sorted-subset replicate PCR. Profiling relied on immunoSEQ multiplex PCR, and the TCRdb table lists in-frame clones only, not all of them. The data hold some 630,000 clones, with about two thirds observed a single time. As to this clone: No antigen is known for it.

The CDR3 sequence is 15 residues long. Trimming pared 5 bases from V and 3 bases from J, leaving 16 bases between. CDR1 and CDR2 (germline): SEHNR, FQNEAQ (reference sequence). The clonotype originates from a woman aged 25 to 39 in good health. Sequencing used memory CD4+ T cells sorted from blood. Subset: CD45RA-negative fraction. The chain has TRBV7-9 and TRBJ1-1, with D hard to call. Here the CDR3 DNA reads TGTGCCAGCAGCCCTCGGGTCCTTGGGGACACTGAAGCTTTCTTT. Residues: CASSPRVLGDTEAFF.